Below, 12 T cell receptor beta chains from the same sample are listed, as sequenced in a study of radiotherapy plus CTLA-4 blockade in lung cancer. TCRdb keeps only in-frame clones here, not all; method: immunoSEQ multiplex PCR. The data show approximately 110,000 clones, with roughly 86% seen just once and approximately 3.5% held by the top ten. The material sequenced was peripheral blood, taken from a patient treated with radiotherapy plus ipilimumab. Receptor source: a human donor with non-small cell lung cancer that progressed on radiotherapy plus ipilimumab. Some clones in this sample may be carry-over from other donors' samples.

V is TRBV10-3 and J is TRBJ2-1; 7 positions agree with TRBD1. Germline CDR1 and CDR2: ENHRY and SYGVKD. Losses at the gene ends were 8 bases for V and 8 bases for J; bases not matched to a gene: 6. The CDR3 consists of 12 residues. The chain's CDR3 is CAIGTGVDEQFF. In DNA form, the CDR3 reads TGTGCCATCGGTACAGGGGTTGATGAGCAGTTCTTC.

The genes are TRBV28 and TRBJ1-2; 7 bases are a match to TRBD1. The V gene end was trimmed by 7 bases and the J gene end by 8 bases; junction bases not matched to a gene: 7. CDR1 and CDR2 from the germline V gene are MDHEN and SYDVKM. There are 12 residues in the CDR3. CDR3 protein: CASTSRGQGYTF. The CDR3, as DNA: TGTGCCAGCACGTCGAGGGGGCAGGGCTACACCTTC.

The chain links TRBV7-2 to TRBJ2-7, with D possibly being TRBD1 (7 bases). In germline, CDR1 is SGHTA, CDR2 FQGNSA. The CDR3 length is 15 residues. Trimming removed 0 bases at V and 3 bases at J, with 12 bases between. The CDR3 is CASSLAAGGFYEQYF. In nucleotides, the CDR3 is TGTGCCAGCAGCTTAGCCGCAGGGGGGTTCTACGAGCAGTACTTC.

The chain links TRBV5-4 to TRBJ2-5; D could derive from TRBD1 or TRBD2 (5 bases each). From germline, CDR1 is SGHNT and CDR2 YYREEE (reference sequence). V was clipped by 4 bases and J by 2 bases, with 18 bases between them. This CDR3 has 16 amino acids. In DNA, the CDR3 is TGTGCCAGCAGCCAAGACCGAGGGGCGAAGCAAGAGACCCAGTACTTC. It yields the protein CASSQDRGAKQETQYF.

The chain recombines TRBV14 with TRBJ2-1; 8 bases are a match to TRBD1. V lost 4 bases to trimming and J lost 10 bases; unmatched junction nucleotides: 6. The germline gives CDR1 SGHDN, CDR2 FVKESK. The CDR3 has 13 residues. CDR3: CASSRQGAGEQFF. The CDR3, as DNA: TGTGCCAGCAGCCGGCAGGGGGCTGGAGAGCAGTTCTTC.

The chain recombines TRBV13 with TRBJ2-1; 10 bases fit TRBD2. The CDR3 has 17 amino acids. After removal of 1 base from V and 3 bases from J, the junction contained 6 bases not matched to a gene. The germline V gene has CDR1 PRHDT and CDR2 FYEKMQ (reference sequence). The CDR3 DNA follows: TGTGCCAGCAGCTTAGAGGGTAGCGGGGGGATCTACAATGAGCAGTTCTTC. Translated: CASSLEGSGGIYNEQFF.

The J gene is TRBJ2-2, the V gene TRBV10-3, with D perhaps TRBD1 or TRBD2 (5 bases each). The V and J ends lost 4 bases and 6 bases respectively, with 9 bases between them. Germline-derived CDR1 and CDR2 are ENHRY and SYGVKD. The CDR3 length is 13 residues. The CDR3 protein is CAISAQGPGELFF. Written as DNA, the CDR3 is TGTGCCATCAGTGCCCAGGGACCCGGGGAGCTGTTTTTT.

CDR3 bases: TGTGCCAGCAGCCAAGGTACAGGGGAGGAAAACACCATATATTTT. Its protein product is CASSQGTGEENTIYF. V is TRBV4-2 and J is TRBJ1-3, with 7 bases that match TRBD1. The length of the CDR3 is 15 residues. The J segment lost 6 bases and the V segment lost 1 base, leaving 6 bases of the junction unmatched. CDR1 and CDR2 (germline): LGHNA, YNFKEQ.

J is TRBJ1-2 and V is TRBV9; no clear D gene. The CDR3 totals 15 residues. CDR1 is SGDLS and CDR2 is YYNGEE in the germline V gene. The ends were cut back, 0 bases at V and 5 bases at J, with 14 bases in the middle. CDR3 sequence: CASSVGGGYQYGYTF. CDR3 coding DNA: TGTGCCAGCAGCGTAGGCGGTGGATACCAGTATGGCTACACCTTC. Combining the CDR3 with reference TRBV9 and TRBJ1-2 gives the whole variable domain DSGVTQTPKHLITATGQRVTLRCSPRSGDLSVYWYQQSLDQGLQFLIQYYNGEERAKGNILERFSAQQFPDLHSELNLSSLELGDSALYFCASSVGGGYQYGYTFGSGTRLTVV.

J is TRBJ2-2 and V is TRBV7-2; D not certain. This CDR3 has 14 amino acids. V shed 8 bases and J shed 5 bases, with 15 bases lying between them. Germline V gene lookup returns CDR1 SGHTA and CDR2 FQGNSA. CDR3 DNA: TGTGCCAGCCCGCCCTCAACCCCAACCGGGGAGCTGTTTTTT. It specifies CASPPSTPTGELFF.

In its sample, this clone was seen a few times. The V and J genes are TRBV5-1 and TRBJ2-3; weak D call: TRBD1 (6 bases). Trimming cost V 4 bases and J 3 bases, with 9 bases left between them. Germline lookup yields CDR1 SGHRS and CDR2 YFSETQ. There are 13 residues in the CDR3. The DNA of the CDR3 is TGCGCCAGCAGCCTCGGACAGACAGATACGCAGTATTTT. It translates to CASSLGQTDTQYF.

This chain uses TRBV6-4 with TRBJ2-2, with TRBD2 matching over 12 bases. Germline lookup yields CDR1 MRHNA and CDR2 SNTAGT. V lost 2 bases to trimming and J lost 1 base; unmatched junction nucleotides: 2. The CDR3 extends over 17 amino acids. CDR3 region: CASSDKGLAGNTGELFF. CDR3 bases: TGTGCCAGCAGTGACAAGGGACTAGCGGGGAACACCGGGGAGCTGTTTTTT.